A single sample is the source of the 21 T cell receptor beta chains below, sequenced in a study of T cells in Graves' hyperthyroidism and ophthalmopathy. It was RNA transcripts that yielded the amplified TCR beta CDR3 regions. A set of HTBI primers served as the primers for a first-round RT-PCR of the TCR CDR3. From the multiplex PCR reads, TCRdb called clonotypes with MiXCR, one entry per CDR3 protein. In the table there are about 560,000 distinct CDR3 sequences, 15% to 20% of which are singletons. The source material was blood. The receptors shown here come from a woman younger than 30 with Graves' hyperthyroidism.

This clonotype was counted at least ten times. CDR3 in DNA: TGCAGTGCTAGTACCCAGGGCTCTAACTATGGCTACACCTTC. As protein: CSASTQGSNYGYTF. This chain joins TRBV20-1 and TRBJ1-2, with a possible D match to TRBD1 (5 bases). This CDR3 contains 14 residues. The V end lost 3 bases, the J end lost 0 bases, and 11 bases lay between the germline ends. Germline values: CDR1 DFQATT, CDR2 SNEGSKA (reference sequence).

This clonotype was counted between two and nine times. V gene TRBV24-1 combines with J gene TRBJ1-5; 11 positions match TRBD1. V gave up 3 bases and J gave up 2 bases; unmatched junction bases: 2. Per the germline V gene, CDR1 is KGHDR and CDR2 is SFDVKD. This CDR3 has 16 amino acids. CDR3 residues: CATSDGDRGGNQPQHF. CDR3 coding DNA: TGTGCCACCAGTGATGGGGACAGGGGGGGCAATCAGCCCCAGCATTTT.

This clonotype has ten or more counts. The chain combines TRBV12-3 or TRBV12-4 with TRBJ1-1; a weak D match, TRBD1 (6 bases). V lost 6 bases and J lost 6, with 14 bases in between. The CDR3 runs to 13 residues. Here the CDR3 DNA reads TGTGCCAGCAGGCGACCCTACAGGGCTGAAGCTTTCTTT. Translated, it gives CASRRPYRAEAFF.

This clonotype was found many times. This chain connects TRBV2 to TRBJ2-7; 7 positions agree with TRBD1. This CDR3 contains 14 residues. V shed 6 bases, J shed 1 base, and the junction held 6 bases outside the gene matches. Germline assignment: CDR1 SNHLY and CDR2 FYNNEI. CDR3 coding DNA: TGTGCCAGCAGAACCGGGACAGCGTCCTACGAGCAGTACTTC. Translating gives CASRTGTASYEQYF.

This clonotype was found many times. The chain recombines TRBV7-9 with TRBJ2-7, with TRBD1 matching 11 bases. Per the germline V gene, CDR1 is SEHNR and CDR2 is FQNEAQ (reference sequence). CDR3 length: 15 residues. V lost 3 bases to trimming and J lost 0 bases; unmatched junction nucleotides: 1. The CDR3 nucleotides are TGTGCCAGCAGCTTGGGGACAGGGGGCTCCTACGAGCAGTACTTC. Protein product: CASSLGTGGSYEQYF.

Comment on this clonotype: At one of its ends the junction is not consistent with the germline gene, which may arise from a read error. The CDR3 here is CASSLSPGIVDTRELFF. The CDR3 region has the DNA TGCGCCAGCAGCTTGTCTCCCGGGATCGTGGACACCAGGGAGCTGTTTTTT. J is TRBJ2-2 and V is TRBV5-1; D is possibly TRBD1 or TRBD2 (5 bases each). CDR3 length: 17 residues. In germline, CDR1 is SGHRS, CDR2 YFSETQ.

This clonotype was counted between two and nine times. V gene TRBV6-1 combines with J gene TRBJ2-7; 9 bases match TRBD2. The CDR3 length is 13 residues. V gave up 6 bases and J gave up 6 bases; unmatched junction bases: 6. Looked up from germline, CDR1 is MNHNS and CDR2 is SASEGT. The CDR3 spells CASRLAGTSEQYF. The CDR3 DNA reads as TGTGCCAGCAGGCTAGCGGGGACCTCCGAGCAGTACTTC.

The V call is TRBV24-1, the J call TRBJ2-1, with TRBD1 matching 9 bases. The CDR3 runs to 14 residues. Per germline, CDR1 KGHDR and CDR2 SFDVKD. The V gene end was trimmed by 6 bases and the J gene end by 8 bases; junction bases not matched to a gene: 7. The CDR3 region is CATSRGTGIDEQFF. The CDR3 coding sequence is TGTGCCACCAGTCGGGGGACAGGGATCGATGAGCAGTTCTTC.

DNA of the CDR3: TGTGCCAGCAGTCCAAAATGGGCTCGCTTTGATGAGCAGTTCTTC. Its protein product is CASSPKWARFDEQFF. The chain employs TRBV28 and TRBJ2-1; D remains unclear. Germline CDR1 reads MDHEN; CDR2 reads SYDVKM. Trimming shortened V by 5 bases and J by 8 bases, and 19 bases separated the two germline ends. CDR3 size: 15 residues.

This clonotype appeared many times. The chain recombines TRBV20-1 with TRBJ1-1, with D perhaps TRBD1 (5 bases). The ends were cut back, 3 bases at V and 10 bases at J, with 15 bases in the middle. Germline CDR1 and CDR2: DFQATT and SNEGSKA (reference sequence). CDR3 size: 12 residues. This CDR3 is CSASTRGPAAFF. The CDR3 DNA is TGCAGTGCTAGCACTAGGGGACCGGCAGCTTTCTTT.

This clonotype has at least ten counts. The J gene is TRBJ1-2, the V gene TRBV3-1, with unresolved D. Germline CDR1 is LGHDT and CDR2 is YNNKEL (reference sequence). Trimming left V 1 base short and J 4 bases short, with 7 bases between. CDR3 size: 13 residues. In DNA form, the CDR3 reads TGTGCCAGCAGCCAAGTGCTCCCCTATGGCTACACCTTC. This codes for CASSQVLPYGYTF.

This clonotype was seen at least ten times. This rearrangement joins TRBV20-1 to TRBJ1-5, with 7 bases lining up with TRBD1. Losses at the gene ends were 2 bases for V and 4 bases for J; bases not matched to a gene: 14. Per the germline V gene, CDR1 is DFQATT and CDR2 is SNEGSKA (reference sequence). This CDR3 spans 17 amino acids. The DNA of the CDR3 is TGCAGTGCTAGACCGCCCGGACAGGCCAAAAGGAATCAGCCCCAGCATTTT. This sequence encodes CSARPPGQAKRNQPQHF.

This clonotype appeared many times. This sequence joins TRBV11-2 and TRBJ1-6, with D uncertain. The V end lost 6 bases, the J end lost 10 bases, and 19 bases lay between the germline ends. Looked up from germline, CDR1 is SGHAT and CDR2 is FQNNGV. This CDR3 has 15 residues. CDR3 amino acids: CASSYGQTLASPLHF. CDR3 bases: TGTGCCAGCAGTTACGGGCAGACTCTGGCCTCACCCCTCCACTTT.

This clonotype was detected many times. The chain combines TRBV5-1 with TRBJ2-2; D gene ambiguous. Germline assignment: CDR1 SGHRS and CDR2 YFSETQ. V lost 4 bases to trimming and J lost 7 bases, with 8 bases between them. CDR3 length: 12 amino acids. CDR3 protein: CASSPASGELFF. In nucleotides, the CDR3 is TGCGCCAGCAGCCCGGCTAGCGGGGAGCTGTTTTTT.

This clonotype has a single count. This clone may be a read error of a much larger clone one base away. The chain joins TRBV6-2 or TRBV6-3 to TRBJ1-2; TRBD1 aligns across 7 bases. The CDR3 has 12 amino acids. CDR1 MNHEY and CDR2 SVGEGT come from the germline V gene. The CDR3 coding sequence is TGTGCCAGCGTAGGGGGCGCCTATTGCTACACCTTC. It is translated as CASVGGAYCYTF.

This clonotype was seen a few times. V is TRBV2 and J is TRBJ1-4; D possibly corresponds to TRBD1 (5 bases). The germline V and J ends were trimmed by 6 bases and 1 base, with 15 bases remaining between them. The CDR3 is made up of 16 amino acids. CDR1 and CDR2 from the germline V gene are SNHLY and FYNNEI. This CDR3 reads CASSRTTIITNEKLFF. CDR3 in DNA: TGTGCCAGCAGCAGGACAACGATAATAACTAATGAAAAACTGTTTTTT.

The table lists this clonotype with a few counts. The V and J genes are TRBV27 and TRBJ1-1, with D unclear. CDR3 length: 13 amino acids. The V gene's germline CDR1 is MNHEY and CDR2 SMNVEV (reference sequence). Trimming cost V 6 bases and J 6 bases, with 14 bases left between them. CDR3 bases: TGTGCCAGCAGCCAAGGGTCAATCGCTGAAGCTTTCTTT. Translating gives CASSQGSIAEAFF.

The genes are TRBV29-1 and TRBJ1-5; no clear D gene. Trimming pared 1 base from V and 0 bases from J, leaving 10 bases between. The CDR3 length is 15 residues. Germline assignment: CDR1 SQVTM and CDR2 ANQGSEA. The DNA of the CDR3 is TGCAGCGTTGAAGCAGGACCGGATAGCAATCAGCCCCAGCATTTT. The encoded protein is CSVEAGPDSNQPQHF.

This clonotype was recorded at least ten times. V is TRBV12-3 or TRBV12-4 and J is TRBJ1-2, with a weak D call TRBD1 (5 bases). The V end lost 3 bases, the J end lost 8 bases, and 16 bases lay between the germline ends. CDR3 length: 14 amino acids. The DNA of the CDR3 is TGTGCCAGCAGTTTGGGACTTACCAACGGGGGCTACACCTTC. Its translation is CASSLGLTNGGYTF.

The chain joins TRBV2 to TRBJ2-1, with 13 bases lining up with TRBD2. Trimming cost V 4 bases and J 3 bases; bases outside gene matches: 9. The CDR3 sequence is 18 residues long. CDR1 and CDR2 (germline): SNHLY, FYNNEI. The DNA for the CDR3 is TGTGCCAGCAGTGTTACCTGGACTAGCGGGGGACTCTACAATGAGCAGTTCTTC. As protein: CASSVTWTSGGLYNEQFF. The whole variable domain, filled in from reference TRBV2 and TRBJ2-1, reads EPEVTQTPSHQVTQMGQEVILRCVPISNHLYFYWYRQILGQKVEFLVSFYNNEISEKSEIFDDQFSVERPDGSNFTLKIRSTKLEDSAMYFCASSVTWTSGGLYNEQFFGPGTRLTVL.

This clonotype was detected a few times. The chain combines TRBV5-5 with TRBJ1-5; TRBD1 is a possible D gene (5 bases). V dropped 4 bases and J dropped 0 bases, with 17 bases sitting between them. This CDR3 spans 17 amino acids. Germline-derived CDR1 and CDR2 are SGHKS and YYEKEE (reference sequence). The CDR3 loop is CASSPHGGRYSNQPQHF. CDR3 nucleotide sequence: TGTGCCAGCAGCCCGCATGGGGGACGTTATAGCAATCAGCCCCAGCATTTT.